What follows are 26 T cell receptor beta chains derived from one specimen sequenced in a study of graft-versus-host responses after intestinal transplantation. The antigens these receptors bind are not known. Clones were read by immunoSEQ multiplex PCR, and TCRdb kept only the in-frame ones, dropping some. The table has approximately 130,000 clones, about 92% seen once. The sequenced sample was unstimulated CD4+ T cells sorted from spleen or lymph node cells, obtained before intestinal transplant. Receptors originate from a human donor who received an intestinal transplant.

The sample holds one count of this clone. This chain uses TRBV2 with TRBJ2-3; D possibly corresponds to TRBD2 (5 bases). This CDR3 comprises 11 residues. V lost 8 bases and J 5 bases, leaving 8 bases between the germline ends. CDR1 and CDR2 (germline): SNHLY, FYNNEI. CDR3 amino acids: CASAEGDTQYF. As DNA, the CDR3 is TGTGCCAGCGCTGAGGGAGATACGCAGTATTTT.

The V call is TRBV6-5, the J call TRBJ1-4, with D maybe TRBD1 (6 bases). Trimming took 6 bases from V and 4 from J, leaving 9 bases between them. The CDR3 length is 13 residues. Per the germline V gene, CDR1 is MNHEY and CDR2 is SVGAGI. CDR3 loop: CASRGHYNEKLFF. The CDR3, as DNA: TGTGCCAGCAGGGGACACTATAATGAAAAACTGTTTTTT.

A remark on this clone: Within the sample, other DNA sequences also encode this same CDR3. This chain connects TRBV2 to TRBJ2-5; D perhaps matches TRBD1 (6 bases). Per germline, CDR1 SNHLY and CDR2 FYNNEI. This CDR3 has 11 residues. V was cut by 7 bases and J by 3 bases, with 6 bases left in between. CDR3 DNA: TGTGCCAGCAAGGGGGAAGAGACCCAGTACTTC. Translating it yields CASKGEETQYF.

The gene calls are TRBV2 and TRBJ2-2; D remains ambiguous. V lost 5 bases and J 3 bases, leaving 4 bases between the germline ends. The germline gives CDR1 SNHLY, CDR2 FYNNEI. The CDR3 has 12 amino acids. For the CDR3, the DNA is TGTGCCAGCAGTTTTGACACCGGGGAGCTGTTTTTT. Protein product: CASSFDTGELFF.

The gene calls are TRBV11-3 and TRBJ1-1; the D is unclear. This CDR3 has 14 residues. The germline V gene has CDR1 SGHNT and CDR2 YENEEA. Trimming pared 8 bases from V and 0 bases from J, leaving 13 bases between. This CDR3 reads CASSSGRVNTEAFF. CDR3 nucleotides: TGTGCCAGCTCCTCGGGTCGGGTGAACACTGAAGCTTTCTTT.

This sequence joins TRBV6-1 and TRBJ1-1; D is unresolved. The germline V gene encodes CDR1 MNHNS and CDR2 SASEGT. The V end lost 4 bases, the J end lost 10 bases, and 7 bases lay between the germline ends. This CDR3 has 10 amino acids. CDR3 DNA sequence: TGTGCCAGCAGTGGGGAGATAGCTTTCTTT. This encodes CASSGEIAFF.

This sequence joins TRBV2 and TRBJ1-2, with 8 positions matching TRBD1. The germline gives CDR1 SNHLY, CDR2 FYNNEI. The CDR3 runs 15 residues. V dropped 10 bases and J dropped 4; count of bases not matched to a gene: 14. The CDR3 DNA follows: TGTGCCAACGCCGGGACAGGTGGAGATGTCTATGGCTACACCTTC. It specifies CANAGTGGDVYGYTF.

This clone was counted a single time. The chain is built from TRBV11-2 and TRBJ1-1; perhaps TRBD1 as D (5 bases). There are 15 residues in the CDR3. Trimming stripped 3 bases from V and 3 bases from J, with 14 bases between. Germline CDR1 and CDR2: SGHAT and FQNNGV. CDR3 coding DNA: TGTGCCAGCAGCTTCATCGGCAGGGAGGACACTGAAGCTTTCTTT. Its protein is CASSFIGREDTEAFF.

Details on this clone: Distinct nucleotide sequences in the sample also encode this CDR3. The chain carries TRBV9 and TRBJ1-1, with D uncertain. Trimming removed 0 bases from V and 2 bases from J, with 5 bases in between. The CDR3 is 13 amino acids. From germline, CDR1 is SGDLS and CDR2 YYNGEE. The CDR3 sequence is CASSVDSNTEAFF. The CDR3 nucleotides are TGTGCCAGCAGCGTAGACAGTAACACTGAAGCTTTCTTT.

The J gene is TRBJ2-3, the V gene TRBV10-1; no clear D. There are 12 residues in the CDR3. In germline, CDR1 is WNHNN, CDR2 SYGVQD (reference sequence). The V and J ends lost 3 bases and 2 bases respectively, with 3 bases between them. CDR3 protein: CASSDHTDTQYF. CDR3 in DNA: TGCGCCAGCAGTGACCACACAGATACGCAGTATTTT.

The chain combines TRBV4-1 with TRBJ2-3; 7 nucleotides match TRBD2. This CDR3 is built from 15 residues. Germline V gene lookup returns CDR1 MGHRA and CDR2 YSYEKL. J was trimmed by 7 bases and V by 3 bases; bases with no gene match: 10. The CDR3 nucleotides are TGCGCCAGCAGCCACGCCCGGGGGAGGGGTAATACGCAGTATTTT. The encoded protein is CASSHARGRGNTQYF.

As for this clone: Lacking the conserved final phenylalanine or tryptophan, this CDR3 likely reflects a read error. The limits of the CDR3 on the DNA are not certain, so only TCRdb's listed CDR3 is given. The V call is TRBV5-1, the J call TRBJ2-3. The length of the CDR3 is 10 amino acids, counting both ends. CDR1 and CDR2 (germline): SGHRS, YFSETQ. CDR3 in amino acids: CASPGGVSGI.

This chain links TRBV5-1 with TRBJ2-3; D unresolved. Germline V gene data show CDR1 as SGHRS and CDR2 as YFSETQ. This CDR3 contains 11 residues. Deletions cut 6 bases from V and 3 bases from J, with 5 bases between. The CDR3 protein is CASMGTDTQYF. The CDR3 DNA reads as TGCGCCAGCATGGGGACAGATACGCAGTATTTT.

The rearrangement joins TRBV2 to TRBJ1-2; D is perhaps TRBD1 (5 bases). Germline V gives CDR1 SNHLY, CDR2 FYNNEI. Trimming removed 3 bases at V and 4 bases at J, with 12 bases between. CDR3 length equals 14 residues. CDR3 region: CASSDGAQGYGYTF. CDR3 coding DNA: TGTGCCAGCAGTGATGGGGCCCAAGGCTATGGCTACACCTTC. The whole variable domain, remainder taken from reference TRBV2 and TRBJ1-2, is EPEVTQTPSHQVTQMGQEVILRCVPISNHLYFYWYRQILGQKVEFLVSFYNNEISEKSEIFDDQFSVERPDGSNFTLKIRSTKLEDSAMYFCASSDGAQGYGYTFGSGTRLTVV.

The V gene is TRBV6-5, the J gene TRBJ1-1; 7 bases match TRBD1. The CDR3 sequence is 14 residues long. Germline CDR1 reads MNHEY; CDR2 reads SVGAGI. V lost 6 bases and J lost 6; bases outside the gene matches: 10. The CDR3 coding sequence is TGTGCCAGCAGCCCTGACAGGGCACTCGCTGAAGCTTTCTTT. It encodes CASSPDRALAEAFF.

As regards this clone: The sample has other DNA sequences that encode this CDR3 too. V is TRBV19 and J is TRBJ1-1; D call uncertain. The germline gives CDR1 LNHDA, CDR2 SQIVND (reference sequence). The CDR3 covers 13 residues. With 3 bases removed from V and 1 base from J, the gap between germline ends came to 6 bases. The CDR3 DNA follows: TGTGCCAGTAGTATCGGAGAGAACACTGAAGCTTTCTTT. Its protein is CASSIGENTEAFF.

The chain has TRBV10-3 and TRBJ2-3, with D uncertain. The CDR3 runs 13 residues. Germline CDR1 reads ENHRY; CDR2 reads SYGVKD. Trimming took 4 bases from V and 0 from J, leaving 5 bases between them. CDR3: CAISGVSTDTQYF. The CDR3 DNA reads TGTGCCATCAGTGGTGTGAGCACAGATACGCAGTATTTT.

This clone was seen just once. The chain employs TRBV5-1 and TRBJ2-3; TRBD1 matches at 9 bases. The CDR3 has 16 residues. CDR1 SGHRS and CDR2 YFSETQ come from the germline V gene. The V segment lost 0 bases and the J segment 3 bases; nucleotides outside the gene matches: 5. As DNA, the CDR3 is TGCGCCAGCAGCTTGGCGGGGACAGGGACAACAGATACGCAGTATTTT. Translated, it gives CASSLAGTGTTDTQYF.

The V gene is TRBV2, the J gene TRBJ1-6; D unresolved. The CDR3 is 14 amino acids. Germline V CDR1 and CDR2: SNHLY, FYNNEI. Trimming took 8 bases from V and 9 from J, leaving 17 bases between them. This chain's CDR3 is CASSFKTIASPLHF. CDR3 DNA: TGTGCCAGCTCGTTTAAGACGATTGCTTCACCCCTCCACTTT.

The J gene is TRBJ1-1, the V gene TRBV6-1; tentatively, D is TRBD1 (6 bases). The germline V gene has CDR1 MNHNS and CDR2 SASEGT. This CDR3 comprises 14 residues. Trimming removed 8 bases from V and 4 bases from J, with 17 bases in between. This CDR3 is CASRSPGGATEAFF. In nucleotides, the CDR3 is TGTGCCAGCCGCTCTCCCGGGGGGGCCACTGAAGCTTTCTTT.

This chain connects TRBV7-2 to TRBJ2-5, with TRBD1 identical over 7 bases. Germline CDR1 reads SGHTA; CDR2 reads FQGNSA. This CDR3 comprises 18 residues. Trimming removed 1 base from V and 1 base from J; junction bases left unmatched: 12. CDR3 amino acids: CASSLGGGRGSIQETQYF. The CDR3 bases are TGTGCCAGCAGCTTAGGAGGGGGCAGGGGTTCCATCCAAGAGACCCAGTACTTC.

The table lists this clone with a few counts. The chain couples TRBV5-1 to TRBJ2-2; 8 nucleotides agree with TRBD1. Per germline, CDR1 SGHRS and CDR2 YFSETQ. J lost 4 bases, V lost 1 base, and 0 bases had no gene match. The CDR3 is 14 amino acids. CDR3 region: CASSLTGGTGELFF. DNA of the CDR3: TGCGCCAGCAGCTTGACAGGGGGCACCGGGGAGCTGTTTTTT.

The chain carries TRBV6-1 and TRBJ1-3; 7 bases fit TRBD1. The CDR3 is 14 residues long. The V and J ends lost 8 bases and 2 bases, in that order; junction bases with no gene match: 6. Looked up from germline, CDR1 is MNHNS and CDR2 is SASEGT. The CDR3 DNA reads as TGTGCCAGCTCCAGGACAGGAACTGGAAACACCATATATTTT. This sequence encodes CASSRTGTGNTIYF.

This chain joins TRBV6-1 and TRBJ1-1; D gene uncertain. With 2 bases removed from V and 1 base from J, the gap between germline ends came to 8 bases. The CDR3 is 14 amino acids. CDR1 is MNHNS and CDR2 is SASEGT in the germline V gene. As DNA, the CDR3 is TGTGCCAGCAGTGAATTGAAGGAGAACACTGAAGCTTTCTTT. Translating it yields CASSELKENTEAFF.

J is TRBJ1-2 and V is TRBV9, with TRBD1 matching over 8 bases. Per the germline V gene, CDR1 is SGDLS and CDR2 is YYNGEE. CDR3 size: 13 residues. Trimming took 0 bases from V and 8 from J; bases not matched to a gene: 3. CDR3 sequence (DNA): TGTGCCAGCAGCGTAGGGCAGGGGGCAGGCTACACCTTC. Translation gives CASSVGQGAGYTF.

This sequence joins TRBV5-1 and TRBJ1-2; 7 bases match TRBD1. Germline values: CDR1 SGHRS, CDR2 YFSETQ. J was trimmed by 8 bases and V by 7 bases; bases with no gene match: 11. The CDR3 has 13 amino acids. In nucleotides, the CDR3 is TGCGCCAGCGCCCGGGGGGGGACAGACGGCTACACCTTC. Translation gives CASARGGTDGYTF.